These T cell receptor beta chains were read from a single sample in a study of blood T cells in healthy people across ages. TCRdb independently ran MiXCR on the 5' RACE reads; one entry per CDR3 protein. The sample carries 450,000 to 600,000 distinct CDR3 sequences, about 27% recorded once. This sample was shared with a second study, whose subject was T cells of mothers and their children.

The sequencing input was blood. The receptors originated from a boy between 2 and 15 years old in good health. Each CDR3 is given with its conserved first and last residue. D genes are given only for firm matches. Clone size is given for some rows only: seen once, a few or many times, or a class if the clone is expanded.

d_call	clone_size	v_call	j_call	cdr3_nt	cdr3_aa
TRBD2	few	TRBV6-5	TRBJ2-4	TGTGCCAGCAGTTACTCCAGGAGCGGGGCTTCCAAAAACATTCAGTACTTC	CASSYSRSGASKNIQYF
-	-	TRBV7-2	TRBJ2-7	TGTGCCAGCAGCTTAGGGGTTCAACTCGCCTACGAGCAGTACTTC	CASSLGVQLAYEQYF
-	few	TRBV4-3	TRBJ2-6	TGCGCCAGCAGCAAGCATGGGGCCAACGTCCTGACTTTC	CASSKHGANVLTF
-	-	TRBV30	TRBJ1-4	TGTGCCTGGGATAGCCGGGCCTTGCCCAATGAAAAACTGTTTTTT	CAWDSRALPNEKLFF
-	many	TRBV27	TRBJ2-2	TGTGCCAGCAGAAGGGGTCAGGACACCGGGGAGCTGTTTTTT	CASRRGQDTGELFF
-	-	TRBV12-3/TRBV12-4	TRBJ2-7	TGTGCCAGCAGTCCGATCCGGGCCCCTCTCGAGCAGTACTTC	CASSPIRAPLEQYF
TRBD1	few	TRBV25-1	TRBJ2-7	TGTGCCAGCAGTGAAGCCGGGACAGGGGGCCCCGAGCAGTACTTC	CASSEAGTGGPEQYF
-	few	TRBV6-5	TRBJ1-1	TGTGCCAGCAGTTACCTCGCCCCCGACACTGAAGCTTTCTTT	CASSYLAPDTEAFF
-	-	TRBV5-1	TRBJ2-5	TGCGCCAGCAGCTTGGGTCAGGGCGGACCAGAGACCCAGTACTTC	CASSLGQGGPETQYF
-	few	TRBV27	TRBJ2-5	TGTGCCAGCAGTCCGAGACTATTTCAAGAGACCCAGTACTTC	CASSPRLFQETQYF
TRBD1	-	TRBV5-1	TRBJ1-2	TGCGCCAGCAGCTTGGGACTGACAGGGAACTATGGCTACACCTTC	CASSLGLTGNYGYTF
-	few	TRBV5-1	TRBJ1-1	TGCGCCAGCAGCACTCCTCCAGGGGTCGGCACTGAAGCTTTCTTT	CASSTPPGVGTEAFF
-	-	TRBV19	TRBJ2-1	TGTGCCAGTTTAAAAGGTAGCTCCTACAATGAGCAGTTCTTC	CASLKGSSYNEQFF
-	-	TRBV20-1	TRBJ1-5	TGCAGTGCTAGAGGGCAGGGGTCACAGCCCCAGCATTTT	CSARGQGSQPQHF
TRBD1	-	TRBV9	TRBJ2-5	TGTGCCAGCAGCGACCGGGACAGGGAACAAGAGACCCAGTACTTC	CASSDRDREQETQYF
TRBD1	-	TRBV10-3	TRBJ2-5	TGTGCCACCCGGACAGGAGAACAAGAGACCCAGTACTTC	CATRTGEQETQYF
-	many	TRBV2	TRBJ1-1	TGTGCCAGCGGGTTGACAGGGAACACTGAAGCTTTCTTT	CASGLTGNTEAFF
-	-	TRBV29-1	TRBJ2-6	TGCAGCGTGGCGGTTCCTGGGGCCAACGTCCTGACTTTC	CSVAVPGANVLTF
TRBD2	few	TRBV25-1	TRBJ2-5	TGTGCCAGCAGTGAACAGGCGGGACTAGCGGGTGGGAAAGAGACCCAGTACTTC	CASSEQAGLAGGKETQYF
-	-	TRBV7-2	TRBJ1-2	TGTGCCAGCAGCCGCGGGGCCACGAGGGGTGGCTACACCTTC	CASSRGATRGGYTF
-	-	TRBV6-2/TRBV6-3	TRBJ2-7	TGTGCCAGCAGGGGCTTAACCTACGAGCAGTACTTC	CASRGLTYEQYF
-	-	TRBV5-1	TRBJ1-4	TGCGCCGGCAGCTCTGCAACTAATGAAAAACTGTTTTTT	CAGSSATNEKLFF
TRBD2	-	TRBV7-8	TRBJ2-3	TGTGCCAGCAGCTTAAGGCCTAGCGGGAGCACAGATACGCAGTATTTT	CASSLRPSGSTDTQYF
TRBD2	-	TRBV4-2	TRBJ2-3	TGTGCCAGCAGCCGCCAACGGTCTAGCGGTAGCACAGATACGCAGTATTTT	CASSRQRSSGSTDTQYF
-	-	TRBV7-3	TRBJ2-2	TGTGCCAGCAGCTTAAGCCCCTCGGTCGACACCGGGGAGCTGTTTTTT	CASSLSPSVDTGELFF
TRBD2	few	TRBV19	TRBJ2-7	TGTGCCAGTAGGCCGGCTAGCGGGAGTTACGAGCAGTACTTC	CASRPASGSYEQYF
TRBD2	-	TRBV7-2	TRBJ2-2	TGTGCCAGCAGCTTTCTCCTAGCGGGAGAAAGCACCGGGGAGCTGTTTTTT	CASSFLLAGESTGELFF
TRBD2	few	TRBV20-1	TRBJ2-1	TGCAGCGGCGAGCGGGAGCACAATGAGCAGTTCTTC	CSGEREHNEQFF
-	-	TRBV7-3	TRBJ1-5	TGTGCCAGCAGCTTGGACGGTAGCCTCGACGGCAATCAGCCCCAGCATTTT	CASSLDGSLDGNQPQHF
TRBD2	-	TRBV5-1	TRBJ2-1	TGCGCCAGCAGCCCCAGAACGTTGGTGGCGGGAGGGCCGGGGGAGCAGTTCTTC	CASSPRTLVAGGPGEQFF
TRBD2	many	TRBV20-1	TRBJ2-1	TGCAGTGCTAAACTAGCGGGGACATCCTACAATGAGCAGTTCTTC	CSAKLAGTSYNEQFF
TRBD2	few	TRBV15	TRBJ2-3	TGTGCCACCTCTGCCTCGGGACTATCCACAGATACGCAGTATTTT	CATSASGLSTDTQYF
TRBD1	-	TRBV29-1	TRBJ1-4	TGCAGCGTTGAATTCGGTCAGGGGGTCGGTAATGAAAAACTGTTTTTT	CSVEFGQGVGNEKLFF
-	few	TRBV12-3/TRBV12-4	TRBJ1-4	TGTGCCAGCAGTCCTCAGGGGCTCTTTAATGAAAAACTGTTTTTT	CASSPQGLFNEKLFF
-	few	TRBV20-1	TRBJ2-2	TGCAGTGGACGGGAGAACACCGGGGAGCTGTTTTTT	CSGRENTGELFF
TRBD1	few	TRBV6-1	TRBJ1-2	TGTGCCAGCAGTCTCGCCCCAAAGGGACAGGGGAACTATGGCTACACCTTC	CASSLAPKGQGNYGYTF
TRBD1	few	TRBV6-5	TRBJ1-1	TGTGCCAGCAGTTACTTTGATGATTGGGGACAGGGGGCAGGGGCTGAAGCTTTCTTT	CASSYFDDWGQGAGAEAFF
-	few	TRBV12-3/TRBV12-4	TRBJ1-5	TGTGCCAGCAGTTTCGGGGGAGCTCAGCCCCAGCATTTT	CASSFGGAQPQHF
TRBD2	-	TRBV5-6	TRBJ2-5	TGTGCCAGCAGCTGGATAGCGGGGCAAGAGACCCAGTACTTC	CASSWIAGQETQYF
TRBD1	-	TRBV5-1	TRBJ2-2	TGCGCCAGCAGCGTGGGACAGGGGGCGCTTCTTCCGAACACCGGGGAGCTGTTTTTT	CASSVGQGALLPNTGELFF